These 18 T cell receptor beta chains were all obtained from the same sample, sequenced in a study of T cells after yellow fever vaccination. Using its own MiXCR run on the 5' RACE reads, TCRdb lists one record per CDR3 protein. This table holds just over 250,000 distinct CDR3 sequences, about 5.2% found once. Source: CD4+ T cells sorted from PBMCs, taken on the day of the yellow fever booster vaccination. These receptors were obtained from a man aged 18-30 years who received the YFV17D yellow fever vaccine.

This clonotype has ten or more counts. The gene calls are TRBV6-6 and TRBJ2-4, with no clear D. This CDR3 has 14 amino acids. Germline V lookup: CDR1 MNHNY, CDR2 SVGAGI (reference sequence). V was clipped by 8 bases and J by 0 bases, with 11 bases between them. The CDR3 nucleotides are TGTGCCAGCTCCCTTGGCCGAGCCAAAAACATTCAGTACTTC. Its protein is CASSLGRAKNIQYF.

This clonotype was recorded at least ten times. This chain connects TRBV12-3 or TRBV12-4 to TRBJ2-5; a possible D gene is TRBD2 (5 bases). This CDR3 contains 13 residues. V lost 5 bases, J lost 7 bases, and 14 bases lay in between. This CDR3 is CASSALGVGTQYF. DNA of the CDR3: TGTGCCAGCAGTGCTTTGGGAGTTGGGACCCAGTACTTC.

This clonotype showed up just once. V gene TRBV10-3 combines with J gene TRBJ2-1; TRBD1 matches at 8 bases. Trimming cost V 2 bases and J 5 bases; bases outside gene matches: 8. Germline CDR1 ENHRY, CDR2 SYGVKD. The CDR3 is 16 amino acids. CDR3 in DNA: TGTGCCATCAGTGAGCACCCGGGACAGGTGGACAATGAGCAGTTCTTC. Its translation is CAISEHPGQVDNEQFF.

CDR3 sequence (DNA): TGTGCCACCAGTGGAACTCGGGATGGCGGGGGCTTCACAGATACGCAGTATTTT. It translates to CATSGTRDGGGFTDTQYF. V and J are TRBV24-1 and TRBJ2-3; D might be TRBD2 (7 bases). Germline CDR1 KGHDR, CDR2 SFDVKD. V lost 5 bases and J lost 2, with 22 bases in between. This CDR3 spans 18 amino acids.

The CDR3 region is CASSGGQGKKAEAFF. The CDR3 nucleotides are TGTGCCAGTAGTGGGGGACAGGGTAAGAAGGCTGAAGCTTTCTTT. This chain uses TRBV19 with TRBJ1-1, with 9 positions matching TRBD1. Trimming took 5 bases from V and 6 from J; bases not matched to a gene: 10. CDR3 length: 15 residues. Per the germline V gene, CDR1 is LNHDA and CDR2 is SQIVND (reference sequence).

The rearrangement links TRBV6-2 or TRBV6-3 to TRBJ1-4, with TRBD1 as a possible D gene (6 bases). From germline, CDR1 is MNHEY and CDR2 SVGEGT. CDR3 length equals 14 residues. Trimming took 4 bases from V and 5 from J, leaving 11 bases between them. In nucleotides, the CDR3 is TGTGCCAGCAGTTCTCCAGGGGACAATGAAAAACTGTTTTTT. This translates into CASSSPGDNEKLFF.

The V and J genes are TRBV10-3 and TRBJ1-5; tentative D call: TRBD1 (6 bases). CDR1 ENHRY and CDR2 SYGVKD come from the germline V gene. The CDR3 has 13 residues. Deletions cut 9 bases from V and 2 bases from J, with 11 bases between. The DNA for the CDR3 is TGTGCCATAGCATCAGGGGGCAATCAGCCCCAGCATTTT. It specifies CAIASGGNQPQHF.

The sample holds many counts of this clonotype. This chain connects TRBV2 to TRBJ2-5; D call uncertain. The CDR3 consists of 12 residues. Germline V gene lookup returns CDR1 SNHLY and CDR2 FYNNEI. V lost 4 bases and J 5 bases, leaving 8 bases between the germline ends. CDR3 nucleotide sequence: TGTGCCAGCAGTGCCACTACGGAGACCCAGTACTTC. Its protein product is CASSATTETQYF.

At least ten counts were recorded for this clonotype. The gene calls are TRBV6-5 and TRBJ2-7; 9 bases line up with TRBD1. Germline V gives CDR1 MNHEY, CDR2 SVGAGI. This CDR3 comprises 16 residues. J was trimmed by 1 base and V by 5 bases; bases with no gene match: 9. The CDR3 protein is CASSDARDRASYEQYF. The CDR3 DNA is TGTGCCAGCAGTGACGCTCGGGACAGGGCTTCCTACGAGCAGTACTTC.

This sequence joins TRBV7-9 and TRBJ1-6; 7 bases agree with TRBD1. Germline assignment: CDR1 SEHNR and CDR2 FQNEAQ (reference sequence). The ends lost 1 base at V and 6 bases at J; junction bases unmatched: 6. This CDR3 has 16 residues. This chain's CDR3 is CASSLGAGGSNSPLHF. Here the CDR3 DNA reads TGTGCCAGCAGCTTAGGTGCAGGGGGTAGTAATTCACCCCTCCACTTT.

This clonotype was picked up many times. V and J are TRBV12-3 or TRBV12-4 and TRBJ2-5; 11 nucleotides agree with TRBD2. The V and J ends lost 2 bases and 4 bases, in that order; junction bases with no gene match: 3. This CDR3 has 15 amino acids. The DNA for the CDR3 is TGTGCCAGCAGTTTACGGCTAGCGGGGGGAGAGACCCAGTACTTC. Encoded protein: CASSLRLAGGETQYF.

This sequence joins TRBV5-5 and TRBJ1-1; no clear D gene. The CDR3 sequence is 15 residues long. Trimming left V 4 bases short and J 4 bases short, with 17 bases between. The germline CDR1 and CDR2 sequences are SGHKS and YYEKEE (reference sequence). The CDR3 DNA reads as TGTGCCAGCAGCCATGATTTGGGCTGGAGCACTGAAGCTTTCTTT. It is translated as CASSHDLGWSTEAFF.

This clonotype was seen at least ten times. The genes are TRBV18 and TRBJ2-1; tentative D call: TRBD2 (6 bases). This CDR3 has 15 amino acids. Trimming took 2 bases from V and 6 from J, leaving 14 bases between them. Germline CDR1 KGHSH, CDR2 LQKENI. Here the CDR3 reads CASSPARGGGNEQFF. Here the CDR3 DNA reads TGTGCCAGCTCACCAGCGCGGGGTGGGGGCAATGAGCAGTTCTTC.

There are a few counts of this clonotype. The chain uses TRBV4-2 and TRBJ2-1; 9 bases map to TRBD2. Germline CDR1 is LGHNA and CDR2 is YNFKEQ. The trim removed 0 bases at V and 4 bases at J, leaving 16 bases unmatched. This CDR3 spans 20 amino acids. The DNA for the CDR3 is TGTGCCAGCAGCCAAGACGGAGCGGGGGGCCAAGAGGGGTATTACAATGAGCAGTTCTTC. This sequence encodes CASSQDGAGGQEGYYNEQFF.

This chain uses TRBV7-2 with TRBJ2-3, with 7 bases matching TRBD2. Germline V CDR1 and CDR2: SGHTA, FQGNSA. This CDR3 is built from 15 residues. J was trimmed by 4 bases and V by 6 bases; bases with no gene match: 10. The CDR3 spells CASRPAGSLADTQYF. The CDR3 DNA is TGTGCCAGCAGGCCAGCGGGGAGTCTCGCAGATACGCAGTATTTT.

The chain employs TRBV18 and TRBJ1-2, with D possibly TRBD1 on 5 matching bases. The CDR3 covers 15 residues. CDR1 is KGHSH, CDR2 LQKENI, per germline. V lost 1 base, J lost 1 base, and 10 bases lay in between. CDR3 sequence (DNA): TGTGCCAGCTCACCACTGGGCAGGGATAACTATGGCTACACCTTC. Residues: CASSPLGRDNYGYTF.

This clonotype was picked up a small number of times. The chain is built from TRBV5-1 and TRBJ2-7; 8 bases agree with TRBD1. V lost 0 bases, J lost 7 bases, and 3 bases stayed unmatched. Germline assignment: CDR1 SGHRS and CDR2 YFSETQ. This CDR3 is built from 13 residues. In DNA form, the CDR3 reads TGCGCCAGCAGCTTGGACAGGGGGAGTGAGCAGTACGTC. Translating it yields CASSLDRGSEQYV.

This clonotype was observed at least ten times. This sequence joins TRBV10-3 and TRBJ1-1; D is perhaps TRBD1 (5 bases). Germline CDR1 and CDR2: ENHRY and SYGVKD. This CDR3 region has 13 residues. The V end lost 6 bases, the J end lost 0 bases, and 8 bases lay between the germline ends. DNA of the CDR3: TGTGCCATCAGAACAGGCCTGAACACTGAAGCTTTCTTT. Amino acid sequence: CAIRTGLNTEAFF.